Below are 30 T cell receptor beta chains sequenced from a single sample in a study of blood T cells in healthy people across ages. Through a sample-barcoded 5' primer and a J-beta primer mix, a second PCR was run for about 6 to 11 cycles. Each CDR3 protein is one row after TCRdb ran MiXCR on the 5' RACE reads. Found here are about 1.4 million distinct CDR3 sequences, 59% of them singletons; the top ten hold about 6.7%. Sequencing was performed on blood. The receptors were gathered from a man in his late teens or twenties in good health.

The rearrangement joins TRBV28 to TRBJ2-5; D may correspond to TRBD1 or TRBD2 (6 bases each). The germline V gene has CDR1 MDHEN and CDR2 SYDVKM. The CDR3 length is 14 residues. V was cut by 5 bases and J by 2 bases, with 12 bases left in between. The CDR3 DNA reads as TGTGCCAGCAGTAGGGGGGTTGGACAAGAGACCCAGTACTTC. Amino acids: CASSRGVGQETQYF. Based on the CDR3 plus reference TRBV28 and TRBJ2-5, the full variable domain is DVKVTQSSRYLVKRTGEKVFLECVQDMDHENMFWYRQDPGLGLRLIYFSYDVKMKEKGDIPEGYSVSREKKERFSLILESASTNQTSMYLCASSRGVGQETQYFGPGTRLLVL.

The chain's CDR3 is CASSRSGTGDGEQFF. The CDR3 bases are TGTGCCAGCAGTCGCTCCGGGACAGGGGATGGTGAGCAGTTCTTC. The rearrangement links TRBV6-2 or TRBV6-3 to TRBJ2-1, with 10 bases fitting TRBD1. The germline V gene encodes CDR1 MNHEY and CDR2 SVGEGT. CDR3 size: 15 residues. Losses at the gene ends were 5 bases for V and 9 bases for J; bases not matched to a gene: 10.

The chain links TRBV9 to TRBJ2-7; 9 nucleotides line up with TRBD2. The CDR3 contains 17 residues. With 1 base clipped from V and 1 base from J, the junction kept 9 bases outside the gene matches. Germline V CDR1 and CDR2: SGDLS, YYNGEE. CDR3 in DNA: TGTGCCAGCAGCGTACAGCCAGCGGGAGGCGTTTCCTACGAGCAGTACTTC. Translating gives CASSVQPAGGVSYEQYF.

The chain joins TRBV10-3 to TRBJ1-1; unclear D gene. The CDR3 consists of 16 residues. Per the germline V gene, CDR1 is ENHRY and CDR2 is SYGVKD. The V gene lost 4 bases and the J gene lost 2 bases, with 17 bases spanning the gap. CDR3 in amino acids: CAISAQNAALNTEAFF. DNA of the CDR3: TGTGCCATCAGTGCCCAAAACGCAGCTCTAAACACTGAAGCTTTCTTT.

CDR3 in DNA: TGCAGCGTTGAGGGAGTCCGAGAGGGGGAGCAGTACTTC. It yields the protein CSVEGVREGEQYF. The chain couples TRBV29-1 to TRBJ2-5, with D perhaps TRBD1 (6 bases). Germline CDR1 reads SQVTM; CDR2 reads ANQGSEA. V was shortened by 3 bases and J by 11 bases, with 19 bases between the two germline ends. This CDR3 is 13 amino acids long.

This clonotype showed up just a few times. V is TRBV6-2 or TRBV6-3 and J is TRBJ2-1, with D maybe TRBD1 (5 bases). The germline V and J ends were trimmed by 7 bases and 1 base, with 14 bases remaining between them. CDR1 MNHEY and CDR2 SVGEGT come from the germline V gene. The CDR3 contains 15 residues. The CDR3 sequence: CASKTDGASYNEQFF. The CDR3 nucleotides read TGTGCCAGCAAAACCGATGGGGCGTCCTACAATGAGCAGTTCTTC.

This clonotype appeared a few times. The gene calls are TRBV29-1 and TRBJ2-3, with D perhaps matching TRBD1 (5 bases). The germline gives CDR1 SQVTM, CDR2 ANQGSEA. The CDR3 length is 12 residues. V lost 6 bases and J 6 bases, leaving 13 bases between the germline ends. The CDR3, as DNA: TGCAGCGTAGGGGCATATGGGGATACGCAGTATTTT. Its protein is CSVGAYGDTQYF.

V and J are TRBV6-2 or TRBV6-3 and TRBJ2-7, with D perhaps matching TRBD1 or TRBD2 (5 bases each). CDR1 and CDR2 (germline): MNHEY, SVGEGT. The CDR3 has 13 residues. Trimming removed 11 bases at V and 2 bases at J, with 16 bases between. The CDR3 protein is CACSMGPTYEQYF. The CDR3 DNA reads TGTGCCTGTTCGATGGGACCCACCTACGAGCAGTACTTC.

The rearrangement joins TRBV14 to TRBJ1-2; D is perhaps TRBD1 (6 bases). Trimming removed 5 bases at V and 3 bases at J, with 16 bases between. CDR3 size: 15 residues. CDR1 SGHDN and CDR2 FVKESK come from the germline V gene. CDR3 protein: CASSASTGSYYGYTF. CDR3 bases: TGTGCCAGCAGCGCCTCTACAGGGAGCTACTATGGCTACACCTTC.

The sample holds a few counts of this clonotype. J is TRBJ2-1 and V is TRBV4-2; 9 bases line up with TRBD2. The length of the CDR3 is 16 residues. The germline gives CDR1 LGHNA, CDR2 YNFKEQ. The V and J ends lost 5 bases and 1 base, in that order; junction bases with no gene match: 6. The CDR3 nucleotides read TGTGCCAGCAGCTCGTCAGCGGGAGGATCCTACAATGAGCAGTTCTTC. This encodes CASSSSAGGSYNEQFF.

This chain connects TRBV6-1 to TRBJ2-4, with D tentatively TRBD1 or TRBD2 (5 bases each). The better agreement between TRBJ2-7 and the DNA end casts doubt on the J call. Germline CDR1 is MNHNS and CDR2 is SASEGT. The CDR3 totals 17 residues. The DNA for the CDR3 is TGTGCCAGCAGTGAAAGGGGAGTAGCAGTGATTGGTCTCGAGCAGTACTTC. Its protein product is CASSERGVAVIGLEQYF.

Written as DNA, the CDR3 is TGTGCCAGCAGCGTTGGACAGCCAAGATCCTACAATGAGCAGTTCTTC. Amino acid sequence: CASSVGQPRSYNEQFF. V is TRBV2 and J is TRBJ2-1; a weak D match, TRBD1 (6 bases). There are 16 residues in the CDR3. CDR1 and CDR2 (germline): SNHLY, FYNNEI. V was clipped by 6 bases and J by 1 base, with 16 bases between them.

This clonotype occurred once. Here the CDR3 reads CASSELVRPQETQYF. As DNA, the CDR3 is TGCGCCAGCAGTGAATTGGTCAGACCCCAAGAGACCCAGTACTTC. This chain joins TRBV10-2 and TRBJ2-5; D gene uncertain. The CDR3 is made up of 15 amino acids. CDR1 WSHSY and CDR2 SAAADI come from the germline V gene. The V gene lost 3 bases and the J gene lost 1 base, with 12 bases spanning the gap.

CDR3 loop: CASSQEGSQGYQETQYF. In nucleotides, the CDR3 is TGTGCCAGCAGCCAAGAAGGGTCTCAAGGGTACCAAGAGACCCAGTACTTC. This rearrangement joins TRBV3-1 to TRBJ2-5; D gene ambiguous. Trimming left V 0 bases short and J 0 bases short, with 14 bases between. Germline assignment: CDR1 LGHDT and CDR2 YNNKEL (reference sequence). The CDR3 has 17 amino acids.

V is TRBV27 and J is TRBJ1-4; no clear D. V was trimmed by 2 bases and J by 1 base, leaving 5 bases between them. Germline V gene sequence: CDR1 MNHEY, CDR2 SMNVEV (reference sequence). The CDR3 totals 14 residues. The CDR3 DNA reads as TGTGCCAGCAGTTTAAGCATAACTAATGAAAAACTGTTTTTT. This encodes CASSLSITNEKLFF.

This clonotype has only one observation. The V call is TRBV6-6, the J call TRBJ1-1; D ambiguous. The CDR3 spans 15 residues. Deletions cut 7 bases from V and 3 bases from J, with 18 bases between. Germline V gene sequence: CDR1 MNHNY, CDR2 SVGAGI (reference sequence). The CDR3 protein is CASNPPVAEHTEAFF. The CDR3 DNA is TGTGCCAGCAATCCCCCCGTGGCCGAACACACTGAAGCTTTCTTT.

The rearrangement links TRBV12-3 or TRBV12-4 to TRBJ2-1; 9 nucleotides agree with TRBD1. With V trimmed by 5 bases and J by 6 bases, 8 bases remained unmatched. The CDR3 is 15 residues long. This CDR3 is CASSTRDRAINEQFF. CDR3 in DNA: TGTGCCAGCAGTACCCGGGACAGGGCAATCAATGAGCAGTTCTTC.

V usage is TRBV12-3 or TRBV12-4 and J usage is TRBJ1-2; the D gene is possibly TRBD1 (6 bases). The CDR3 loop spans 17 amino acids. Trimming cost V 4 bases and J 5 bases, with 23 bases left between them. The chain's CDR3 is CASSSHNGGQSFYGYTF. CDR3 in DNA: TGTGCCAGCAGTTCCCATAATGGAGGACAGTCCTTTTATGGCTACACCTTC.

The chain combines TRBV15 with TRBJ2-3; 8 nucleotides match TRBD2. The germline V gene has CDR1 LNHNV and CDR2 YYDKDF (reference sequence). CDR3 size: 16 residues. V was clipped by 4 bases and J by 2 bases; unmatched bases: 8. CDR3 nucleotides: TGTGCCACCAGCAACCAACCTAGCGGGCTCACAGATACGCAGTATTTT. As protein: CATSNQPSGLTDTQYF. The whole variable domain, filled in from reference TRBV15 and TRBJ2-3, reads DAMVIQNPRYQVTQFGKPVTLSCSQTLNHNVMYWYQQKSSQAPKLLFHYYDKDFNNEADTPDNFQSRRPNTSFCFLDIRSPGLGDTAMYLCATSNQPSGLTDTQYFGPGTRLTVL.

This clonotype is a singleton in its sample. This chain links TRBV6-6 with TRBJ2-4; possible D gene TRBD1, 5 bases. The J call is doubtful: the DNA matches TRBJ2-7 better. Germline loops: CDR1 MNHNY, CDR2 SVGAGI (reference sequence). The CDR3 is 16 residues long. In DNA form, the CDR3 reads TGTGCCAGCAGTTACTCGAGGCCGGTGGACACCTACGAGCAGTACTTC. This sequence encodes CASSYSRPVDTYEQYF.

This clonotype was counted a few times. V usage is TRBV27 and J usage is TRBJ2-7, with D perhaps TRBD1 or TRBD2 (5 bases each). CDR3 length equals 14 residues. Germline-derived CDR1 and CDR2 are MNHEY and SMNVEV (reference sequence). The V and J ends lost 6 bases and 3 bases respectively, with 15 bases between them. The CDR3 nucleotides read TGTGCCAGCAGCCCGGGACGGCCCTACTACGAGCAGTACTTC. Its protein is CASSPGRPYYEQYF.

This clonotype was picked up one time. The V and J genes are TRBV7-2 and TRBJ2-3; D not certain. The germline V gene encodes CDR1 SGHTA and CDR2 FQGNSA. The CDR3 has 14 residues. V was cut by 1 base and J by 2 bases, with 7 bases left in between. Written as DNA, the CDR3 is TGTGCCAGCAGCTTAGTCTCCGTCACAGATACGCAGTATTTT. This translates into CASSLVSVTDTQYF. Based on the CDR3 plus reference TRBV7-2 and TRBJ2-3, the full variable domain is GAGVSQSPSNKVTEKGKDVELRCDPISGHTALYWYRQSLGQGLEFLIYFQGNSAPDKSGLPSDRFSAERTGGSVSTLTIQRTQQEDSAVYLCASSLVSVTDTQYFGPGTRLTVL.

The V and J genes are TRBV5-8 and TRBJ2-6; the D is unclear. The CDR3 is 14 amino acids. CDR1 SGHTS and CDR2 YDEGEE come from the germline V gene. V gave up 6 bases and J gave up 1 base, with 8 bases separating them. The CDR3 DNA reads TGTGCCAGCATTCTCGAATCTGGGGCCAACGTCCTGACTTTC. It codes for CASILESGANVLTF.

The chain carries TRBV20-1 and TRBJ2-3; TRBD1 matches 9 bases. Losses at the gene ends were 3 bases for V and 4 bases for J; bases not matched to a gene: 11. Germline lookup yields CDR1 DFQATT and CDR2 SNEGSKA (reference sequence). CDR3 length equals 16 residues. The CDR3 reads CSARTSGTGISDTQYF. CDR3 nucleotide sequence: TGCAGTGCTAGGACTTCCGGGACAGGGATCTCAGATACGCAGTATTTT.

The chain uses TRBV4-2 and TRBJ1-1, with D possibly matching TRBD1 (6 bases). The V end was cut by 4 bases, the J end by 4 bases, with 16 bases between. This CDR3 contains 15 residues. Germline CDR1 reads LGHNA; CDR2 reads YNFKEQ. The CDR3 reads CASSRQDRAPTEAFF. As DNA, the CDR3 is TGTGCCAGCAGCCGACAGGACCGGGCTCCCACTGAAGCTTTCTTT.

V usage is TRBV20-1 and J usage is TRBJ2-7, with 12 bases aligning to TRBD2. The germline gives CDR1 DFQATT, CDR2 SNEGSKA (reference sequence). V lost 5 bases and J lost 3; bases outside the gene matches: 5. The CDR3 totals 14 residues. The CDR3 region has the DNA TGCAGTGCTTCTAGCGGGGGGGCTTACTACGAGCAGTACTTC. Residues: CSASSGGAYYEQYF.

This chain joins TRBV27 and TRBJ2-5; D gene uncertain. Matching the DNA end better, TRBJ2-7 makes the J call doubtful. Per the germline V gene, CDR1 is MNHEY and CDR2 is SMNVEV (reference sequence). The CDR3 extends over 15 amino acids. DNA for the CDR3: TGTGCCAGCAGGAGAAACCCGGCCATAGACCTCGAGCAGTACTTC. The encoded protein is CASRRNPAIDLEQYF.

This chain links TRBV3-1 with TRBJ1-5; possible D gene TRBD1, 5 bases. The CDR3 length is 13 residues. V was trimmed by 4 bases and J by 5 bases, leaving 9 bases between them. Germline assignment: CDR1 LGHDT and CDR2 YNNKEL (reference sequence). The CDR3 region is CASSRQTDQPQHF. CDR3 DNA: TGTGCCAGCAGCCGACAGACTGATCAGCCCCAGCATTTT.

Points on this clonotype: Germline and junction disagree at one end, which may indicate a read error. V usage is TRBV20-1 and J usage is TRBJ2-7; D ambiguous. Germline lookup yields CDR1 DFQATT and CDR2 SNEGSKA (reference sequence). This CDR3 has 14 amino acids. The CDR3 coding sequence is TGCAGTGCTAGAGATGATGGATTGCCCTACGAGCAGTATTTC. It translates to CSARDDGLPYEQYF.

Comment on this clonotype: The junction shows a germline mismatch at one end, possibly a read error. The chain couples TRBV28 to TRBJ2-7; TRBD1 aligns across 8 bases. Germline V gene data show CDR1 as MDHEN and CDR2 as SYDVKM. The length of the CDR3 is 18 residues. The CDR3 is CASSLAPLSGDRSFEQYF. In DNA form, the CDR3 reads TGTGCCAGCAGTTTAGCGCCGCTGTCCGGGGACAGGTCCTTCGAGCAGTACTTC. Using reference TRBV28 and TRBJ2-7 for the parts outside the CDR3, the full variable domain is DVKVTQSSRYLVKRTGEKVFLECVQDMDHENMFWYRQDPGLGLRLIYFSYDVKMKEKGDIPEGYSVSREKKERFSLILESASTNQTSMYLCASSLAPLSGDRSFEQYFGPGTRLTVT.